Below are 27 T cell receptor beta chains sequenced from a single sample in a study of blood T cell repertoires in COVID-19. Profiled with immunoSEQ multiplex PCR; TCRdb holds only in-frame clones, not every one. This table has 190,000 or so clones, under 85% appearing once. The sample taken for sequencing was peripheral blood. The receptors come from a woman older than 75 with acute or convalescent COVID-19.

The gene calls are TRBV12-3 or TRBV12-4 and TRBJ2-1, with D possibly matching TRBD2 (6 bases). This CDR3 contains 13 residues. The germline V and J ends were trimmed by 0 bases and 8 bases, with 8 bases remaining between them. For the CDR3, the DNA is TGTGCCAGCAGTTTAGCCGGGAGCGATGAGCAGTTCTTC. This gives the protein CASSLAGSDEQFF.

The V and J genes are TRBV10-3 and TRBJ2-3; tentative D call: TRBD2 (7 bases). This CDR3 has 15 amino acids. The germline gives CDR1 ENHRY, CDR2 SYGVKD. V lost 5 bases to trimming and J lost 4 bases, with 16 bases between them. The CDR3 reads CAISSAVGGADTQYF. CDR3 nucleotide sequence: TGTGCCATCAGTTCCGCGGTAGGGGGGGCAGATACGCAGTATTTT.

V is TRBV11-3 and J is TRBJ2-7; TRBD2 aligns across 10 bases. The CDR3 sequence is 14 residues long. The germline V gene has CDR1 SGHNT and CDR2 YENEEA. J was trimmed by 6 bases and V by 4 bases; bases with no gene match: 6. CDR3 residues: CASSSIASGGEQYF. CDR3 sequence (DNA): TGTGCCAGCAGCTCCATCGCTAGCGGGGGCGAGCAGTACTTC. Full variable domain (rest looked up from reference TRBV11-3 and TRBJ2-7): EAGVVQSPRYKIIEKKQPVAFWCNPISGHNTLYWYLQNLGQGPELLIRYENEEAVDDSQLPKDRFSAERLKGVDSTLKIQPAELGDSAVYLCASSSIASGGEQYFGPGTRLTVT.

This clone turned up a few times. CDR3 in DNA: TGTGCCAGTAGTATACGGGCGGAGGATCAGCCCCAGCATTTT. Protein: CASSIRAEDQPQHF. The V call is TRBV19, the J call TRBJ1-5; D gene uncertain. Germline CDR1 reads LNHDA; CDR2 reads SQIVND (reference sequence). The CDR3 covers 14 residues. V was cut by 2 bases and J by 5 bases, with 10 bases left in between.

The J gene is TRBJ1-1, the V gene TRBV5-4, with 7 positions matching TRBD1. Germline-derived CDR1 and CDR2 are SGHNT and YYREEE (reference sequence). This CDR3 has 16 amino acids. V dropped 0 bases and J dropped 1; count of bases not matched to a gene: 6. The CDR3 loop reads CASSLELGTANTEAFF. In DNA form, the CDR3 reads TGTGCCAGCAGCTTGGAGTTAGGGACAGCGAACACTGAAGCTTTCTTT.

This clone was seen a handful of times. The gene calls are TRBV13 and TRBJ2-7, with 10 bases fitting TRBD1. V shed 3 bases, J shed 5 bases, and the junction held 7 bases outside the gene matches. Germline-derived CDR1 and CDR2 are PRHDT and FYEKMQ (reference sequence). CDR3 length: 15 residues. CDR3 sequence reads: CASSFETGGWDEQYF. For the CDR3, the DNA is TGTGCCAGCAGCTTCGAGACAGGGGGCTGGGACGAGCAGTACTTC.

This CDR3 reads CASSLADRGFQETQYF. The CDR3 DNA reads as TGCGCCAGCAGCTTGGCGGACAGGGGGTTCCAAGAGACCCAGTACTTC. The chain uses TRBV5-1 and TRBJ2-5; 10 bases fit TRBD1. Germline V CDR1 and CDR2: SGHRS, YFSETQ. This CDR3 has 16 residues. V lost 0 bases to trimming and J lost 1 base; unmatched junction nucleotides: 3. Together with reference TRBV5-1 and TRBJ2-5, the CDR3 gives the full variable domain: KAGVTQTPRYLIKTRGQQVTLSCSPISGHRSVSWYQQTPGQGLQFLFEYFSETQRNKGNFPGRFSGRQFSNSRSEMNVSTLELGDSALYLCASSLADRGFQETQYFGPGTRLLVL.

The chain is built from TRBV5-6 and TRBJ2-7, with unresolved D. Between the trimmed V and J ends, which lost 2 bases and 3 bases, there was a span of 12 bases. This CDR3 region has 14 residues. CDR1 SGHDT and CDR2 YYEEEE come from the germline V gene. The CDR3 DNA is TGTGCCAGCAGCTTCCTAGGCCGAGGCTACGAGCAGTACTTC. Translating gives CASSFLGRGYEQYF.

The chain joins TRBV12-3 or TRBV12-4 to TRBJ1-1; D is unresolved. The CDR3 sequence is 13 residues long. Trimming stripped 3 bases from V and 7 bases from J, with 12 bases between. CDR3: CASSLTEIGEAFF. The CDR3 nucleotides read TGTGCCAGCAGTTTGACGGAGATCGGTGAAGCTTTCTTT.

The CDR3 DNA follows: TGTGCCAGTAGTCTTCGACAGCCCGGGGAGCTGTTTTTT. This gives the protein CASSLRQPGELFF. The chain uses TRBV19 and TRBJ2-2, with D possibly matching TRBD1 (5 bases). Per germline, CDR1 LNHDA and CDR2 SQIVND (reference sequence). The CDR3 loop spans 13 amino acids. Trimming removed 5 bases from V and 6 bases from J, with 10 bases in between.

V gene TRBV5-1 combines with J gene TRBJ2-3, with TRBD2 matching over 7 bases. The CDR3 has 17 residues. CDR1 SGHRS and CDR2 YFSETQ come from the germline V gene. V trimming: 0 bases; J trimming: 0 bases; junction bases outside the gene matches: 7. CDR3 amino acids: CASSLVSSGASTDTQYF. DNA of the CDR3: TGCGCCAGCAGCTTGGTTTCTAGCGGAGCTAGCACAGATACGCAGTATTTT. The whole variable domain, filled in from reference TRBV5-1 and TRBJ2-3, reads KAGVTQTPRYLIKTRGQQVTLSCSPISGHRSVSWYQQTPGQGLQFLFEYFSETQRNKGNFPGRFSGRQFSNSRSEMNVSTLELGDSALYLCASSLVSSGASTDTQYFGPGTRLTVL.

The chain recombines TRBV18 with TRBJ1-4; TRBD1 matches at 7 bases. V was pared by 6 bases and J by 5 bases, with 3 bases of the junction left unmatched. The length of the CDR3 is 13 residues. From germline, CDR1 is KGHSH and CDR2 LQKENI. CDR3 residues: CASSRDRNEKLFF. Here the CDR3 DNA reads TGTGCCAGCTCCCGGGACAGAAATGAAAAACTGTTTTTT. Full variable domain (rest looked up from reference TRBV18 and TRBJ1-4): NAGVMQNPRHLVRRRGQEARLRCSPMKGHSHVYWYRQLPEEGLKFMVYLQKENIIDESGMPKERFSAEFPKEGPSILRIQQVVRGDSAAYFCASSRDRNEKLFFGSGTQLSVL.

The V call is TRBV5-5, the J call TRBJ2-7, with 11 bases fitting TRBD1. The CDR3 sequence is 15 residues long. The V and J ends lost 0 bases and 6 bases, in that order; junction bases with no gene match: 5. In germline, CDR1 is SGHKS, CDR2 YYEKEE (reference sequence). The CDR3 DNA is TGTGCCAGCAGCTTGGAGTGGACAGGGGGCGGCGAGCAGTACTTC. It is translated as CASSLEWTGGGEQYF.

The genes are TRBV7-8 and TRBJ2-1, with a possible D match to TRBD1 (5 bases). Trimming removed 5 bases from V and 7 bases from J, with 9 bases in between. The CDR3 is made up of 12 amino acids. Germline CDR1 is SGHVS and CDR2 is FQNEAQ. DNA for the CDR3: TGTGCCAGCAGCCATAAGGGGAATGAGCAGTTCTTC. This codes for CASSHKGNEQFF.

The V and J genes are TRBV19 and TRBJ2-7; 7 bases match TRBD1. This CDR3 comprises 15 residues. Germline-derived CDR1 and CDR2 are LNHDA and SQIVND (reference sequence). The junction had 8 bases not matched to a gene; V was cut back by 4 bases and J by 2 bases. The CDR3 DNA reads TGTGCCAGTAGTACCGGACAGGTCGCAACCTACGAGCAGTACTTC. Encoded protein: CASSTGQVATYEQYF.

This clone appeared a few times. V gene TRBV19 combines with J gene TRBJ2-7; TRBD1 matches 8 bases. The CDR3 runs 15 residues. Germline CDR1 reads LNHDA; CDR2 reads SQIVND (reference sequence). With V trimmed by 2 bases and J by 2 bases, 5 bases remained unmatched. The CDR3 sequence is CASSIKQGATYEQYF. The CDR3 DNA follows: TGTGCCAGTAGTATAAAGCAGGGGGCAACCTACGAGCAGTACTTC.

This clone has only one observation. The rearrangement uses TRBV5-1 and TRBJ1-2; 9 bases are a match to TRBD1. The CDR3 has 14 amino acids. Germline values: CDR1 SGHRS, CDR2 YFSETQ. V was clipped by 5 bases and J by 0 bases; unmatched bases: 2. The CDR3 DNA is TGCGCCAGCAGATGGACAGGGGCTAACTATGGCTACACCTTC. Its protein product is CASRWTGANYGYTF. Variable domain in full (rest from reference TRBV5-1 and TRBJ1-2): KAGVTQTPRYLIKTRGQQVTLSCSPISGHRSVSWYQQTPGQGLQFLFEYFSETQRNKGNFPGRFSGRQFSNSRSEMNVSTLELGDSALYLCASRWTGANYGYTFGSGTRLTVV.

This clone was counted a few times. V and J are TRBV2 and TRBJ1-2, with D unclear. The CDR3 covers 13 residues. Germline values: CDR1 SNHLY, CDR2 FYNNEI. V lost 7 bases and J 2 bases, leaving 11 bases between the germline ends. CDR3 nucleotides: TGTGCCAGCATTCAGGAAGTCAACTATGGCTACACCTTC. It encodes CASIQEVNYGYTF.

V is TRBV7-9 and J is TRBJ2-1; the match to TRBD2 covers 14 bases. The J segment lost 7 bases and the V segment lost 2 bases, leaving 10 bases of the junction unmatched. Germline V gives CDR1 SEHNR, CDR2 FQNEAQ (reference sequence). This CDR3 is built from 18 residues. The CDR3, as DNA: TGTGCCAGCAGCTTATATGGGACTAGCGGGAGTTTAAGGAATGAGCAGTTCTTC. Translated: CASSLYGTSGSLRNEQFF.

The rearrangement uses TRBV20-1 and TRBJ2-3, with a tentative D call TRBD2 (6 bases). The V end lost 3 bases, the J end lost 2 bases, and 12 bases lay between the germline ends. Germline CDR1 DFQATT, CDR2 SNEGSKA (reference sequence). The CDR3 extends over 14 amino acids. The CDR3 bases are TGCAGTGCTAGTCCCGGGGGATACACAGATACGCAGTATTTT. Translating gives CSASPGGYTDTQYF.

In this sample, this clone turned up once. J is TRBJ1-4 and V is TRBV30; 7 positions match TRBD1. This CDR3 is 17 amino acids long. Trimming cost V 5 bases and J 3 bases; bases outside gene matches: 15. Germline V lookup: CDR1 GTSNPN, CDR2 SVGIG (reference sequence). CDR3 in amino acids: CAWAKGQPPRANEKLFF. In nucleotides, the CDR3 is TGTGCCTGGGCTAAGGGACAGCCACCCCGCGCTAATGAAAAACTGTTTTTT.

The genes are TRBV13 and TRBJ1-1; D possibly corresponds to TRBD1 (5 bases). From germline, CDR1 is PRHDT and CDR2 FYEKMQ (reference sequence). Deletions cut 5 bases from V and 1 base from J, with 11 bases between. The CDR3 runs to 14 residues. The CDR3 spells CASSPITGNTEAFF. DNA for the CDR3: TGTGCCAGCAGCCCTATTACAGGGAACACTGAAGCTTTCTTT.

The V gene is TRBV6-2 or TRBV6-3, the J gene TRBJ2-3, with unresolved D. Trimming took off 5 bases at V and 7 bases at J, with 16 bases between the two ends. The CDR3 length is 14 residues. The germline CDR1 and CDR2 sequences are MNHEY and SVGEGT. The CDR3 spells CASSTRLQRNTQYF. The CDR3 DNA is TGTGCCAGCAGTACGAGACTCCAACGGAATACGCAGTATTTT.

The rearrangement links TRBV19 to TRBJ2-1; 15 bases are shared with TRBD2. This CDR3 has 20 amino acids. Per the germline V gene, CDR1 is LNHDA and CDR2 is SQIVND (reference sequence). The J segment lost 4 bases and the V segment lost 4 bases, leaving 14 bases of the junction unmatched. Here the CDR3 DNA reads TGTGCCAGTAGTACCCCACGGACTAGCGGGAGGGCCGGGGGATACAATGAGCAGTTCTTC. Protein: CASSTPRTSGRAGGYNEQFF.

This chain uses TRBV7-2 with TRBJ1-2; TRBD1 agrees at 12 bases. V shed 5 bases and J 1 base; nucleotides not matched to a gene: 5. The CDR3 contains 16 residues. The V gene's germline CDR1 is SGHTA and CDR2 FQGNSA. The CDR3 loop reads CASSPGTGGFNYGYTF. DNA of the CDR3: TGTGCCAGCAGCCCTGGGACAGGGGGCTTTAACTATGGCTACACCTTC.

The chain couples TRBV18 to TRBJ2-3; 7 bases align to TRBD2. In germline, CDR1 is KGHSH, CDR2 LQKENI. V gave up 3 bases and J gave up 2 bases; unmatched junction bases: 8. This CDR3 spans 16 amino acids. The CDR3 nucleotides are TGTGCCAGCTCACCCTTCGGGGCGGGGGACACAGATACGCAGTATTTT. Its translation: CASSPFGAGDTDTQYF.

The chain links TRBV24-1 to TRBJ2-1, with D perhaps TRBD1 (6 bases). Trimming left V 2 bases short and J 2 bases short, with 12 bases between. This CDR3 has 16 amino acids. CDR1 and CDR2 from the germline V gene are KGHDR and SFDVKD. CDR3 coding DNA: TGTGCCACCAGTGATTCCCAAAGGACAGCCTACAATGAGCAGTTCTTC. This encodes CATSDSQRTAYNEQFF.